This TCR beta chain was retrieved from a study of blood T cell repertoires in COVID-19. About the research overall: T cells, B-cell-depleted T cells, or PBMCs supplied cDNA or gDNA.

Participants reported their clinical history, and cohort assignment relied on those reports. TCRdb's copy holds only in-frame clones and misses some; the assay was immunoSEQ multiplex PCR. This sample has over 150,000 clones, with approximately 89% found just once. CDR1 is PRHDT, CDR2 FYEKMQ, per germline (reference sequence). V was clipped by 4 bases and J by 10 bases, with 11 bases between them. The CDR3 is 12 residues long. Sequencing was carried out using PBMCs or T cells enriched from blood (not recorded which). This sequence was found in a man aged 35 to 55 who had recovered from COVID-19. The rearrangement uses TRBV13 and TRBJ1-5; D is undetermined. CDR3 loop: CASSYRPGPQHF. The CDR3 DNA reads TGTGCCAGCAGCTACCGACCGGGACCCCAGCATTTT.